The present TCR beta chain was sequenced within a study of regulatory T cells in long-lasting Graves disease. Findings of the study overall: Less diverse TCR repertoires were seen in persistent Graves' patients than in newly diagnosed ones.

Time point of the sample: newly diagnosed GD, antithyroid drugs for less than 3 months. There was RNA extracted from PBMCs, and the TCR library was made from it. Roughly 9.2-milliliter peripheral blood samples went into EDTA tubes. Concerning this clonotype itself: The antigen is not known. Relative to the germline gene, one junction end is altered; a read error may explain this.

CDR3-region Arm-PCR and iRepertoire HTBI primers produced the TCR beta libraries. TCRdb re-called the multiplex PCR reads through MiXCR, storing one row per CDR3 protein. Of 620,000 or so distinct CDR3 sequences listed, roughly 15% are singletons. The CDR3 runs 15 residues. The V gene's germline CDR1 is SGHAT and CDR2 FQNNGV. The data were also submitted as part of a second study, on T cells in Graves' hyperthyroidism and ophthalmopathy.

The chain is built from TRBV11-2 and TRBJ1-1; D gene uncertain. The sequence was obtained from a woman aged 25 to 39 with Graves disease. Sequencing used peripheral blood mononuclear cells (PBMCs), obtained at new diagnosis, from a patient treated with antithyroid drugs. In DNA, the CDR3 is TGTGCCAGCAGCCAGAGACCTCCCCAGAACATTGAAGCTTTCTTT. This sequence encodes CASSQRPPQNIEAFF.